The clone carrying this TCR beta chain came up a few times. TCRdb reanalysed the RT-PCR reads using MiXCR and keeps one entry per CDR3 protein. The repertoire holds 550,000 to 750,000 distinct CDR3 sequences, about 14% seen once, with 3.6% in the top ten. Per germline, CDR1 DFQATT and CDR2 SNEGSKA (reference sequence). The CDR3 is 12 amino acids. Trimming stripped 1 base from V and 6 bases from J, with 10 bases between. This chain joins TRBV20-1 and TRBJ2-7; no firm D call. This sequence originates from a female donor in good health, serving as a healthy control. Sequenced: memory CD4+ T cells from blood. CDR3 in amino acids: CSARGWDSEQYF. The CDR3 bases are TGCAGTGCTAGAGGTTGGGATAGCGAGCAGTACTTC.